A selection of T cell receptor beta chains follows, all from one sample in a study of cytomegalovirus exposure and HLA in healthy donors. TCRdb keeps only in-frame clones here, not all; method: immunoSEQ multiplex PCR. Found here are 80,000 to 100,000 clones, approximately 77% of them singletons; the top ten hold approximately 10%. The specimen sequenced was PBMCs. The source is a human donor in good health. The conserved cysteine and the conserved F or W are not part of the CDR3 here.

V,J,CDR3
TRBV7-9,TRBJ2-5,ASTILAGGETQY
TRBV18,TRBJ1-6,ASSEDGKYNSPLH
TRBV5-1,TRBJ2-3,ASSLVGGSTDTQY
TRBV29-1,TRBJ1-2,GVEDQGRGAGYT
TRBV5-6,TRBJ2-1,ASRVAGRESNEQF
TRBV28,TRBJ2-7,ASSFAGPTLKQY
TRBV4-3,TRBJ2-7,ASSQGPGTGLWEQY
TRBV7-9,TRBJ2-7,ASSPPVSYEQY
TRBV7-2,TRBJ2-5,ASSLGAGGQTQY
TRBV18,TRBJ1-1,ASSPEVRDRGTEAF
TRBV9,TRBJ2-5,ASSPRGGWETQY